These 25 T cell receptor beta chains originate from one sample sequenced in a study of metastatic and nonmetastatic thyroid tumors. Each patient went into thyroid surgery without having received any treatment. TCRdb re-processed the PCR reads through MiXCR. This table has fewer than 40,000 clones, more than 25% appearing once. Source material: blood. Source of these receptors: a female donor with papillary thyroid cancer or a benign thyroid nodule (not recorded which). Some clones in this sample may be carry-over from other donors' samples.

This clone is medium-sized (0.01 to 0.1%) within its sample. The chain has TRBV6-4 and TRBJ2-1; D may correspond to TRBD1 or TRBD2 (5 bases each). The CDR3 consists of 13 residues. V was trimmed by 8 bases and J by 5 bases, leaving 13 bases between them. CDR1 MRHNA and CDR2 SNTAGT come from the germline V gene. CDR3 nucleotide sequence: TGTGCCAGCGGTCGGGACGCTAACAATGAGCAGTTCTTC. Translation gives CASGRDANNEQFF.

A word on this clone: The sample contains more than one DNA sequence encoding this CDR3. The V and J genes are TRBV12-3 or TRBV12-4 and TRBJ2-2, with D tentatively TRBD2 (5 bases). This CDR3 has 13 amino acids. V gave up 5 bases and J gave up 6 bases, with 10 bases separating them. CDR3 region: CASSPGLAGELFF. Here the CDR3 DNA reads TGTGCCAGCAGTCCCGGACTCGCCGGGGAGCTGTTTTTT.

This clone was seen many times. The chain is built from TRBV13 and TRBJ2-1, with TRBD1 identical over 8 bases. This CDR3 contains 13 residues. After removal of 7 bases from V and 8 bases from J, the junction contained 7 bases not matched to a gene. From germline, CDR1 is PRHDT and CDR2 FYEKMQ (reference sequence). The CDR3 reads CASTDRVLDEQFF. In nucleotides, the CDR3 is TGTGCCAGCACGGACAGGGTTTTAGATGAGCAGTTCTTC. The whole variable domain, remainder taken from reference TRBV13 and TRBJ2-1, is AAGVIQSPRHLIKEKRETATLKCYPIPRHDTVYWYQQGPGQDPQFLISFYEKMQSDKGSIPDRFSAQQFSDYHSELNMSSLELGDSALYFCASTDRVLDEQFFGPGTRLTVL.

This clone was found a few times. The rearrangement joins TRBV6-6 to TRBJ1-2; 8 nucleotides match TRBD1. Germline V gives CDR1 MNHNY, CDR2 SVGAGI (reference sequence). The V and J ends lost 2 bases and 4 bases, in that order; junction bases with no gene match: 6. The CDR3 extends over 15 amino acids. For the CDR3, the DNA is TGTGCCAGCAGTTACGGACAGGGCATTTCCTATGGCTACACCTTC. Amino acids: CASSYGQGISYGYTF.

This clone was found many times. The chain combines TRBV2 with TRBJ2-2; TRBD2 agrees at 7 bases. CDR1 and CDR2 from the germline V gene are SNHLY and FYNNEI. The CDR3 loop spans 13 amino acids. Trimming removed 6 bases from V and 4 bases from J; junction bases left unmatched: 2. The CDR3 DNA reads as TGTGCCAGCAGGGGAGGGGTCACCGGGGAGCTGTTTTTT. It yields the protein CASRGGVTGELFF.

The V call is TRBV20-1, the J call TRBJ1-2; D call uncertain. V dropped 6 bases and J dropped 4 bases, with 15 bases sitting between them. The germline V gene encodes CDR1 DFQATT and CDR2 SNEGSKA (reference sequence). The CDR3 is 13 amino acids. CDR3 in amino acids: CSARRDLSYGYTF. The CDR3 coding sequence is TGCAGTGCGAGACGGGATCTTTCCTATGGCTACACCTTC.

The sample holds many counts of this clone. The V call is TRBV7-9, the J call TRBJ1-1; D not resolved. V lost 2 bases and J lost 4, with 11 bases in between. CDR1 and CDR2 (germline): SEHNR, FQNEAQ (reference sequence). The CDR3 has 14 amino acids. The DNA of the CDR3 is TGTGCCAGCAGCTTAACGGGAGGTGGCACTGAAGCTTTCTTT. Amino acids: CASSLTGGGTEAFF.

This clone occurred a few times. This chain links TRBV19 with TRBJ1-1, with a tentative D call TRBD1 (6 bases). V was clipped by 8 bases and J by 2 bases, with 15 bases between them. This CDR3 is 14 amino acids long. Germline lookup yields CDR1 LNHDA and CDR2 SQIVND (reference sequence). CDR3 amino acids: CASRLRGANTEAFF. The CDR3 DNA sequence: TGTGCCAGTCGCCTCCGGGGGGCAAACACTGAAGCTTTCTTT.

This clone was counted a few times. The chain carries TRBV9 and TRBJ1-2; D is perhaps TRBD1 (5 bases). V was cut by 0 bases and J by 8 bases, with 17 bases left in between. The length of the CDR3 is 15 residues. Germline CDR1 and CDR2: SGDLS and YYNGEE. In DNA, the CDR3 is TGTGCCAGCAGCGTAGGAGGGGCCGGGTTGAGGGGCTACACCTTC. It is translated as CASSVGGAGLRGYTF.

The V and J genes are TRBV6-1 and TRBJ2-1, with 11 positions matching TRBD1. CDR1 is MNHNS, CDR2 SASEGT, per germline. Unmatched junction bases numbered 9, after V lost 2 bases and J lost 9 bases. CDR3 size: 16 residues. The CDR3 protein is CASSEPPGQGVGEQFF. The CDR3 DNA sequence: TGTGCCAGCAGTGAACCTCCGGGACAGGGGGTGGGTGAGCAGTTCTTC.

The chain uses TRBV5-1 and TRBJ1-6; possible D gene TRBD1, 5 bases. V was cut by 9 bases and J by 7 bases, with 14 bases left in between. Germline values: CDR1 SGHRS, CDR2 YFSETQ. The CDR3 contains 13 residues. DNA of the CDR3: TGCGCCACACGAGGGGAATTGAATTCACCCCTCCACTTT. This gives the protein CATRGELNSPLHF.

The gene calls are TRBV24-1 and TRBJ2-3, with 10 bases matching TRBD2. Germline V lookup: CDR1 KGHDR, CDR2 SFDVKD. V lost 8 bases to trimming and J lost 2 bases; unmatched junction nucleotides: 9. The CDR3 loop spans 16 amino acids. The CDR3: CATTDQREGPTDTQYF. CDR3 bases: TGTGCCACCACCGACCAGCGGGAGGGCCCCACAGATACGCAGTATTTT.

The genes are TRBV24-1 and TRBJ2-5; TRBD2 matches at 14 bases. V trimming: 7 bases; J trimming: 5 bases; junction bases outside the gene matches: 5. Germline loops: CDR1 KGHDR, CDR2 SFDVKD. This CDR3 is built from 15 residues. The CDR3 is CATSTGLAGVETQYF. The CDR3 bases are TGTGCCACCAGCACGGGACTAGCGGGAGTGGAGACCCAGTACTTC.

This clone is medium-sized within its sample. The chain carries TRBV24-1 and TRBJ2-7; 8 bases fit TRBD1. Trimming at V came to 3 bases and at J to 3 bases, leaving 9 bases not matched to a gene. Per the germline V gene, CDR1 is KGHDR and CDR2 is SFDVKD. The CDR3 sequence is 16 residues long. Here the CDR3 reads CATSDSGQGGVYEQYF. The CDR3, as DNA: TGTGCCACCAGTGATAGTGGACAGGGCGGGGTCTACGAGCAGTACTTC.

This clone was observed many times. V gene TRBV7-3 combines with J gene TRBJ2-1; possibly TRBD2 for D (5 bases). The germline CDR1 and CDR2 sequences are SGHTA and FQGTGA. The CDR3 sequence is 16 residues long. V gave up 5 bases and J gave up 5 bases, with 19 bases separating them. The CDR3 nucleotides are TGTGCCAGCAGCGTTAACCCGGGATTTACAAACAATGAGCAGTTCTTC. Translated: CASSVNPGFTNNEQFF. Drawing the rest from reference TRBV7-3 and TRBJ2-1, the complete variable domain is GAGVSQTPSNKVTEKGKYVELRCDPISGHTALYWYRQSLGQGPEFLIYFQGTGAADDSGLPNDRFFAVRPEGSVSTLKIQRTERGDSAVYLCASSVNPGFTNNEQFFGPGTRLTVL.

The chain employs TRBV6-1 and TRBJ2-7; D is possibly TRBD1 (5 bases). Trimming left V 3 bases short and J 5 bases short, with 17 bases between. CDR1 is MNHNS and CDR2 is SASEGT in the germline V gene. CDR3 size: 15 residues. The DNA for the CDR3 is TGTGCCAGCAGTGATCTATTTCAGGGTTACCACGAGCAGTACTTC. As protein: CASSDLFQGYHEQYF.

There are many counts of this clone. This chain uses TRBV6-4 with TRBJ2-3, with D perhaps matching TRBD2 (5 bases). The CDR3 has 13 residues. With 0 bases removed from V and 9 bases from J, the gap between germline ends came to 10 bases. CDR1 MRHNA and CDR2 SNTAGT come from the germline V gene. The chain's CDR3 is CASSDSPAATQYF. CDR3 sequence (DNA): TGTGCCAGCAGTGACTCGCCAGCGGCGACGCAGTATTTT.

The J gene is TRBJ2-2, the V gene TRBV18, with D perhaps matching TRBD1 (5 bases). The CDR3 is 18 amino acids. V was cut by 0 bases and J by 3 bases, with 17 bases left in between. Per the germline V gene, CDR1 is KGHSH and CDR2 is LQKENI. In nucleotides, the CDR3 is TGTGCCAGCTCACCACCTTATAGTGCGACAGAATACACCGGGGAGCTGTTTTTT. As protein: CASSPPYSATEYTGELFF.

This clone was seen more than once but under ten times. This rearrangement joins TRBV6-1 to TRBJ1-6; 7 bases fit TRBD1. CDR3 length: 13 residues. V shed 6 bases and J 7 bases; nucleotides not matched to a gene: 3. In germline, CDR1 is MNHNS, CDR2 SASEGT. The CDR3 nucleotides read TGTGCCAGCAGCGACAGGGTGAATTCACCCCTCCACTTT. Its protein product is CASSDRVNSPLHF.

This chain uses TRBV20-1 with TRBJ2-1; D tentatively fits TRBD1 or TRBD2 (5 bases each). Trimming cost V 5 bases and J 6 bases, with 20 bases left between them. The CDR3 runs 15 residues. CDR1 DFQATT and CDR2 SNEGSKA come from the germline V gene (reference sequence). The CDR3 sequence is CSAPRPGGRRNEQFF. DNA of the CDR3: TGCAGTGCTCCCCGCCCTGGGGGACGGCGCAATGAGCAGTTCTTC.

This clone was counted only a few times. The genes are TRBV28 and TRBJ2-2, with D uncertain. Germline V gene data show CDR1 as MDHEN and CDR2 as SYDVKM. The V and J ends lost 5 bases and 7 bases respectively, with 8 bases between them. The CDR3 consists of 12 residues. The CDR3 is CASSDQDGELFF. CDR3 bases: TGTGCCAGCAGTGACCAGGACGGGGAGCTGTTTTTT.

The chain links TRBV5-6 to TRBJ2-7; D call uncertain. CDR3 size: 14 residues. The germline CDR1 and CDR2 sequences are SGHDT and YYEEEE. Trimming shortened V by 0 bases and J by 1 base, and 8 bases separated the two germline ends. CDR3 in DNA: TGTGCCAGCAGCTTGGATGGCGCATCCTACGAGCAGTACTTC. Its protein product is CASSLDGASYEQYF.

This clone was counted only a few times. V and J are TRBV24-1 and TRBJ2-7; TRBD1 might be the D (6 bases). Per germline, CDR1 KGHDR and CDR2 SFDVKD. The CDR3 loop spans 13 amino acids. The V end lost 7 bases, the J end lost 7 bases, and 16 bases lay between the germline ends. CDR3 sequence: CATSLGQVGEQYF. The CDR3 region has the DNA TGTGCCACCAGCCTGGGACAAGTAGGGGAGCAGTACTTC.

In this sample, this clone turned up a few times. CDR3 residues: CASSRGLVNYGYTF. The CDR3 region has the DNA TGTGCCAGCAGTCGAGGGTTAGTAAACTATGGCTACACCTTC. V usage is TRBV28 and J usage is TRBJ1-2; D uncertain. The length of the CDR3 is 14 residues. With 5 bases removed from V and 2 bases from J, the gap between germline ends came to 12 bases. The germline V gene encodes CDR1 MDHEN and CDR2 SYDVKM.

This clone was observed a handful of times. The rearrangement joins TRBV2 to TRBJ2-2, with D hard to call. The CDR3 sequence is 15 residues long. Deletions cut 6 bases from V and 0 bases from J, with 11 bases between. The germline gives CDR1 SNHLY, CDR2 FYNNEI. In DNA form, the CDR3 reads TGTGCCAGCAGAGGAATGGCAGCGAACACCGGGGAGCTGTTTTTT. Its translation: CASRGMAANTGELFF.